The 7 T cell receptor beta chains reported below all come from one sample, sequenced in a study of T cells in tumors after PD-1 blockade. Profiled with immunoSEQ multiplex PCR; TCRdb holds only in-frame clones, not every one. The profile shows 60,000 to 75,000 clones, approximately 79% of them singletons. Specimen: PBMCs, collected after anti-PD-1 treatment. All receptors come from a human donor with basal cell carcinoma.

The genes are TRBV27 and TRBJ1-1; 7 nucleotides line up with TRBD1. The CDR3 extends over 11 amino acids. Germline CDR1 reads MNHEY; CDR2 reads SMNVEV (reference sequence). The V segment lost 4 bases and the J segment 11 bases; nucleotides outside the gene matches: 4. Here the CDR3 reads CASSYGTAAFF. In DNA, the CDR3 is TGTGCCAGCAGTTACGGGACAGCGGCTTTCTTT.

The rearrangement joins TRBV30 to TRBJ2-3, with D tentatively TRBD1 or TRBD2 (5 bases each). Germline CDR1 and CDR2: GTSNPN and SVGIG (reference sequence). V was shortened by 4 bases and J by 0 bases, with 14 bases between the two germline ends. This CDR3 is 15 amino acids long. The CDR3 nucleotides read TGTGCCTGGACCCGGAGAGGGGCTAGCACAGATACGCAGTATTTT. This translates into CAWTRRGASTDTQYF. The whole variable domain, filled in from reference TRBV30 and TRBJ2-3, reads SQTIHQWPATLVQPVGSPLSLECTVEGTSNPNLYWYRQAAGRGLQLLFYSVGIGQISSEVPQNLSASRPQDRQFILSSKKLLLSDSGFYLCAWTRRGASTDTQYFGPGTRLTVL.

Judged by abundance, this clone is medium-sized. The V and J genes are TRBV5-1 and TRBJ2-1, with TRBD2 identical over 10 bases. CDR1 is SGHRS, CDR2 YFSETQ, per germline. J gave up 7 bases and V 2 bases, and 6 bases lay outside the gene matches. The CDR3 covers 15 residues. CDR3 sequence: CASSFGAGGPNEQFF. Written as DNA, the CDR3 is TGCGCCAGCAGCTTCGGAGCGGGGGGGCCTAATGAGCAGTTCTTC. Looking up the rest from reference TRBV5-1 and TRBJ2-1 gives the full variable domain: KAGVTQTPRYLIKTRGQQVTLSCSPISGHRSVSWYQQTPGQGLQFLFEYFSETQRNKGNFPGRFSGRQFSNSRSEMNVSTLELGDSALYLCASSFGAGGPNEQFFGPGTRLTVL.

This chain uses TRBV6-1 with TRBJ2-7; TRBD2 is a possible D gene (6 bases). The CDR3 contains 16 residues. Trimming left V 0 bases short and J 5 bases short, with 17 bases between. Germline CDR1 reads MNHNS; CDR2 reads SASEGT. The CDR3 here is CASSEAYGGSFDEQYF. For the CDR3, the DNA is TGTGCCAGCAGTGAAGCATACGGGGGTTCCTTCGACGAGCAGTACTTC.

The rearrangement uses TRBV6-5 and TRBJ1-1, with D hard to call. Trimming cost V 1 base and J 8 bases, with 11 bases left between them. CDR3 size: 13 residues. Looked up from germline, CDR1 is MNHEY and CDR2 is SVGAGI. The CDR3 loop reads CASSYFGHSEAFF. The CDR3 nucleotides read TGTGCCAGCAGTTACTTCGGCCACTCGGAAGCTTTCTTT.

The chain uses TRBV6-5 and TRBJ2-1; perhaps TRBD2 as D (7 bases). Trimming cost V 6 bases and J 2 bases, with 14 bases left between them. Germline values: CDR1 MNHEY, CDR2 SVGAGI. The CDR3 has 15 amino acids. This CDR3 is CASRTPGGPYNEQFF. CDR3 in DNA: TGTGCCAGCAGGACTCCGGGGGGCCCCTACAATGAGCAGTTCTTC.

The chain is built from TRBV24-1 and TRBJ2-2; 16 nucleotides align to TRBD2. This CDR3 contains 19 residues. V shed 4 bases, J shed 2 bases, and the junction held 6 bases outside the gene matches. Germline V gene data show CDR1 as KGHDR and CDR2 as SFDVKD. As DNA, the CDR3 is TGTGCCACCAGTGAGGGACTAGCGGGGGGGAAAATTAACACCGGGGAGCTGTTTTTT. Translated: CATSEGLAGGKINTGELFF.